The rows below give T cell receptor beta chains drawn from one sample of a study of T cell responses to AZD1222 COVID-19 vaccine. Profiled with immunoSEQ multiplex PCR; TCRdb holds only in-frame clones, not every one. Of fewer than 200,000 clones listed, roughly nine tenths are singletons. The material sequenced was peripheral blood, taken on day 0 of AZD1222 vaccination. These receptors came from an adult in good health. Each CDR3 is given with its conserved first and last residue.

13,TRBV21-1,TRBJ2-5,CASSNLAGETQYF
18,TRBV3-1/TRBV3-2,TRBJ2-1,CASSQVGGGVSSYNEQFF
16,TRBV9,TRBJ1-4,CASSVGVVGIGEKLFF
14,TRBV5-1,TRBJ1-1,CASSPTGWNTEAFF
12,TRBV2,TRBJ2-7,CASSEASTSQYF
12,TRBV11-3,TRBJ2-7,CASSLGPREQYF
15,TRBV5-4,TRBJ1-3,CASSRDRLSGNTIYF
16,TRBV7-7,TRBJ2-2,CASSRTSGANTGELFF
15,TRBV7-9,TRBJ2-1,CASSAAGQLYNEQFF
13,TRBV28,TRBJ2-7,CASSLTGAGEQYF
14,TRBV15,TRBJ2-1,CATSRETSRGEQFF
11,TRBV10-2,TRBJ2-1,CASRSGYEQFF
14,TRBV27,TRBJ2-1,CASSSISGYNEQFF
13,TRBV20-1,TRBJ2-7,CSASILSGYEQYF
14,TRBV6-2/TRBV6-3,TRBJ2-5,CASSSGTLQETQYF
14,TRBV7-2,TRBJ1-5,CASSLEGNRQPQHF
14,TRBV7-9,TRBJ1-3,CASREQGAGNTIYF
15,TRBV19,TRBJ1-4,CASSPLTATNEKLFF
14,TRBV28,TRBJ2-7,CASSPDRVNHEQYF
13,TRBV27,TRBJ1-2,CASSLDRAYGYTF
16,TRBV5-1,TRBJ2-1,CASRTSGLSSYNEQFF
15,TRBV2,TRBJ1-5,CASRRTGLSNQPQHF
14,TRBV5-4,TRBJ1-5,CASSYGGGNQPQHF
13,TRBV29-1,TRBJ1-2,CSVDTGEGYGYTF
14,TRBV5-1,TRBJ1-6,CASSLEGGHSPLHF
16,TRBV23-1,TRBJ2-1,CASSHSDRGSYNEQFF
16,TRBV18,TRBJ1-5,CASSPPDRSHNQPQHF
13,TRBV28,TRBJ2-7,CATGTGATYEQYF
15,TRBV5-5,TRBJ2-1,CASSLVGTNYNEQFF
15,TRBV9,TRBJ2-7,CASSDTSTSIDEQYF
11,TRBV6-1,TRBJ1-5,CASSESSPQHF
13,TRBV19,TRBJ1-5,CASGTVQNQPQHF
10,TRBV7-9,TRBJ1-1,CASANTEAFF
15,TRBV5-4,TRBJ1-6,CASSLGGRWNSPLHF
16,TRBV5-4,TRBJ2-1,CASSHQEGKVYNEQFF
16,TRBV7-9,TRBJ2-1,CASSLEGGRTYNEQFF
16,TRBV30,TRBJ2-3,CAYGRGLAGRGDTQYF
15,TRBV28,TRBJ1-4,CASKRGGAVNEKLFF
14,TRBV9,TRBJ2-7,CASSTSGIGYEQYF
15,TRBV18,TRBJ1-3,CASSSQGASGNTIYF
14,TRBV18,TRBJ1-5,CASSPQGAGQPQHF
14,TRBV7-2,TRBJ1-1,CASSSTGGGGEAFF
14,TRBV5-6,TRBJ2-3,CASQPRGKTDTQYF
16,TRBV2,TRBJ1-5,CASSDLLAAGSTPQHF
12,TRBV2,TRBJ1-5,CASSGGTGPQHF
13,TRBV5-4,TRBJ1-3,CASNVRGGNTIYF
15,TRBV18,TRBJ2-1,CASSPPSGSLNEQFF
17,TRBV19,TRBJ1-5,CASSINRGQSSNQPQHF
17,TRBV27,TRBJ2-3,CASSLSSTSGGPDTQYF
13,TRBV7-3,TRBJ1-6,CASSLGFNSPLHF
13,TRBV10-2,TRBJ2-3,CASSEPRGDTQYF
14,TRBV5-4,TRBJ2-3,CASSREGPTDTQYF
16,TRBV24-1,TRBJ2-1,CATSDRSGRSYNEQFF